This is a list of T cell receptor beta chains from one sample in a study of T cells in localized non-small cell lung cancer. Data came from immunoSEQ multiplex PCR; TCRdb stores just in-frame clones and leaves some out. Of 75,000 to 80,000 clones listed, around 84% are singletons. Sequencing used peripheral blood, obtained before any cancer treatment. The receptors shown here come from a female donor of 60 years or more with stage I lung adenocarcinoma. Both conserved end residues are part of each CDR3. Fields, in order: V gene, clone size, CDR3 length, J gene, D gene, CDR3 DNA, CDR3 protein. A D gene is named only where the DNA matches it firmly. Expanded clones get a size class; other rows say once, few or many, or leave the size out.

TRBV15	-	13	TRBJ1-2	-	TGTGCCACCAGCCAGGGAGGGGACTATGGCTACACCTTC	CATSQGGDYGYTF
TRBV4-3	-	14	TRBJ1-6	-	TGCGCCAGCAGAGGTGGCGGGTCCTCGACACCCCTCCACTTT	CASRGGGSSTPLHF
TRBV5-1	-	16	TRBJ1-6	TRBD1	TGCGCCAGCAGCTTGGGACAGGGGGCGAAGTTTTCACCCCTCCACTTT	CASSLGQGAKFSPLHF
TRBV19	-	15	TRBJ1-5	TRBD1	TGTGCCAGTGGGGACAGCCCCAGGGGGAATCAGCCCCAGCATTTT	CASGDSPRGNQPQHF
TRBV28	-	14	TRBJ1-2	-	TGTGCCACCACTTTTCCCGGGACTAACTATGGCTACACCTTC	CATTFPGTNYGYTF
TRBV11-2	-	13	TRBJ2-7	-	TGTGCCAGCAGCCGGGACACCTACTACGAGCAGTACTTC	CASSRDTYYEQYF
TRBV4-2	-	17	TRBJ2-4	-	TGTGCCAGCAGTCGTAGGGGTTTAACCTCGGCCAAAAACATTCAGTACTTC	CASSRRGLTSAKNIQYF
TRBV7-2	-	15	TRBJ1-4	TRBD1	TGTGCCAGCAGCTTAGTTGGGACAGCTAATGAAAAACTGTTTTTT	CASSLVGTANEKLFF
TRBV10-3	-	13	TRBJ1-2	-	TGTGCCATCAGTTCCGGACGGCTCTATGGCTACACCTTC	CAISSGRLYGYTF
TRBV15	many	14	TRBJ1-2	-	TGTGCCACCAGCAGAGATGTAGCAGGGACTGGCTACACCTTC	CATSRDVAGTGYTF
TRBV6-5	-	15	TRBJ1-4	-	TGTGCCAGCAGTAGCCCGGGACGGGAAAATGAAAAACTGTTTTTT	CASSSPGRENEKLFF
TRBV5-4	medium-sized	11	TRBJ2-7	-	TGTGCCAGCAGTTACGGAGACGAGCAGTACTTC	CASSYGDEQYF
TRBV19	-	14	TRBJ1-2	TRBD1	TGTGCCAGTAGTACGCGGACAGGAGGCTATGGCTACACCTTC	CASSTRTGGYGYTF
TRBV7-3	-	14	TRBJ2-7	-	TGTGCCAGCAGCTTAATGGGGGGGCCCTACGAGCAGTACTTC	CASSLMGGPYEQYF
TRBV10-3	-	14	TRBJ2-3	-	TGTGCCATCAGGGGGGGTGCGTTCACAGATACGCAGTATTTT	CAIRGGAFTDTQYF
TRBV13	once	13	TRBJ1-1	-	TGTGCCAGCAGCTTAGAAGGGAACACTGAAGCTTTCTTT	CASSLEGNTEAFF
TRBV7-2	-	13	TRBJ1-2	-	TGTGCCAGCAGCTTATACCAGGGGTATGGCTACACCTTC	CASSLYQGYGYTF
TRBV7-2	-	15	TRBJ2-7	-	TGTGCCAGCAGCTTAGCGCGGGGCCATCTGTCCGAGCAGTACTTC	CASSLARGHLSEQYF
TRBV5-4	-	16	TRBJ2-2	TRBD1	TGTGCCAGCAGCACGGACAGGGGGTTAAACACCGGGGAGCTGTTTTTT	CASSTDRGLNTGELFF
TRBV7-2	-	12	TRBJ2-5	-	TGTGCCAGCAGCTTAGTACGGGAGACCCAGTACTTC	CASSLVRETQYF
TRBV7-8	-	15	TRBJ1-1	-	TGTGCCAGCAGCCCCGAGGGGGGTTCGAACACTGAAGCTTTCTTT	CASSPEGGSNTEAFF
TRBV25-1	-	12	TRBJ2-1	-	TGTGCCAGCAGTGAATGGTACAATGAGCAGTTCTTC	CASSEWYNEQFF
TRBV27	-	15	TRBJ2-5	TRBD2	TGTGCCAGCAGTTTCAGGCTAGCGGGAGCAGAGACCCAGTACTTC	CASSFRLAGAETQYF
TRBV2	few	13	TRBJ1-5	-	TGTGCCAGCAAACGAGAGCCGGATCAGCCCCAGCATTTT	CASKREPDQPQHF
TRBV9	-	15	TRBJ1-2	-	TGTGCCAGCAGCGGAATGGTCCGGGAAAACTATGGCTACACCTTC	CASSGMVRENYGYTF
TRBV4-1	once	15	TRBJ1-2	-	TGCGCCAGCAGCCAAGAAGGAGGGGTTGGCTATGGCTACACCTTC	CASSQEGGVGYGYTF
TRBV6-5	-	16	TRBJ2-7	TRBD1	TGTGCCAGCAGTTACTCATCGGGGGGACAGGGCTACGAGCAGTACTTC	CASSYSSGGQGYEQYF
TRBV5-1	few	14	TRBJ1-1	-	TGCGCCAGCAGCCCGGGGGACACGAACACTGAAGCTTTCTTT	CASSPGDTNTEAFF
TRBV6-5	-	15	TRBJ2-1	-	TGTGCCAGCAGCAAGACGGGCAGCTCCTACAATGAGCAGTTCTTC	CASSKTGSSYNEQFF
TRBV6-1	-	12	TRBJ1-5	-	TGTGCCAGCGAAGTATTCAATCAGCCCCAGCATTTT	CASEVFNQPQHF
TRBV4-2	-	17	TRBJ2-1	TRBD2	TGTGCCAGCAGCCAAGCAACGGGAGGGCCCTCGGGGAATGAGCAGTTCTTC	CASSQATGGPSGNEQFF
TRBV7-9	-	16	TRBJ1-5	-	TGTGCCAGCAGCCCAGGATTTGATTATAGCAATCAGCCCCAGCATTTT	CASSPGFDYSNQPQHF
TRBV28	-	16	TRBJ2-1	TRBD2	TGTGCCAGCAGTTTACCTCGGACTAGCTCCTACAATGAGCAGTTCTTC	CASSLPRTSSYNEQFF
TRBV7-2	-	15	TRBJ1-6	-	TGTGCCAGCCAAAGGAGCAGTCAAGAAAATTCACCCCTCCACTTT	CASQRSSQENSPLHF
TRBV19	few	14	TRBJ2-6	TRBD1	TGTGCCAGCAGTACAGGGGCTGGGGCCAACGTCCTGACTTTC	CASSTGAGANVLTF